This passage covers 17 T cell receptor beta chains from one sample sequenced in a study of long-term antiretroviral therapy in people with HIV. The immunoSEQ assay was v3.0, run at survey level. Profiling relied on immunoSEQ multiplex PCR, and the TCRdb table lists in-frame clones only, not all of them. The sample has more than 25,000 clones, 95% to 98% seen once. This sample comprised unsorted PBMCs, obtained 7.6 years after starting antiretroviral therapy. The receptors shown here come from a man under 40 with HIV.

A note on this clone: One end of the junction fails to match germline, which may point to a read error. Within the sample, other DNA sequences also encode this same CDR3. V usage is TRBV14 and J usage is TRBJ2-3; 11 nucleotides agree with TRBD2. CDR1 and CDR2 from the germline V gene are SGHDN and FVKESK. The CDR3 loop spans 16 amino acids. CDR3 DNA sequence: TGCGCCAGCAGCCCCGTCACTAGCGGGAGAGTGGATACGCAGTATTTT. Its protein is CASSPVTSGRVDTQYF.

The gene calls are TRBV10-3 and TRBJ2-1; no reliable D call. V lost 0 bases to trimming and J lost 11 bases, with 8 bases between them. Germline V gene data show CDR1 as ENHRY and CDR2 as SYGVKD. This CDR3 region has 12 residues. The DNA for the CDR3 is TGTGCCATCAGTGAGTCGGGCAGCAAGCAGTTCTTC. It encodes CAISESGSKQFF.

The CDR3 nucleotides read TGTGCCAGCTCAGCCGGGACAGGGGGGTCCGTCTATGGCTACACCTTC. The encoded protein is CASSAGTGGSVYGYTF. V usage is TRBV18 and J usage is TRBJ1-2, with 11 bases fitting TRBD1. Germline trimming cut 5 bases from V and 4 bases from J; bases unmatched to any gene: 9. The germline CDR1 and CDR2 sequences are KGHSH and LQKENI. This CDR3 has 16 residues.

The J gene is TRBJ2-2, the V gene TRBV6-1, with 10 bases matching TRBD2. The CDR3 has 17 residues. CDR1 and CDR2 (germline): MNHNS, SASEGT. V trimming: 4 bases; J trimming: 5 bases; junction bases outside the gene matches: 10. Here the CDR3 reads CASSALAGALRTGELFF. CDR3 coding DNA: TGTGCCAGCAGTGCCCTAGCGGGAGCGTTAAGGACCGGGGAGCTGTTTTTT.

This chain connects TRBV7-2 to TRBJ1-6, with D possibly matching TRBD1 (5 bases). Trimming stripped 1 base from V and 6 bases from J, with 10 bases between. The CDR3 is 15 amino acids. Germline V gives CDR1 SGHTA, CDR2 FQGNSA. This CDR3 is CASSLEGRTNSPLHF. The CDR3 nucleotides read TGTGCCAGCAGCTTAGAGGGGCGGACTAATTCACCCCTCCACTTT. The whole variable domain, filled in from reference TRBV7-2 and TRBJ1-6, reads GAGVSQSPSNKVTEKGKDVELRCDPISGHTALYWYRQSLGQGLEFLIYFQGNSAPDKSGLPSDRFSAERTGGSVSTLTIQRTQQEDSAVYLCASSLEGRTNSPLHFGNGTRLTVT.

This clone appeared once. This rearrangement joins TRBV19 to TRBJ2-7; the match to TRBD2 covers 11 bases. Germline-derived CDR1 and CDR2 are LNHDA and SQIVND (reference sequence). The CDR3 covers 14 residues. Trimming removed 6 bases from V and 2 bases from J; junction bases left unmatched: 3. Here the CDR3 reads CASSLAGGAYEQYF. The CDR3 DNA sequence: TGTGCCAGTAGCCTAGCGGGGGGTGCCTACGAGCAGTACTTC. The entire variable domain, with the rest obtained from reference TRBV19 and TRBJ2-7, is as follows: DGGITQSPKYLFRKEGQNVTLSCEQNLNHDAMYWYRQDPGQGLRLIYYSQIVNDFQKGDIAEGYSVSREKKESFPLTVTSAQKNPTAFYLCASSLAGGAYEQYFGPGTRLTVT.

The chain has TRBV4-1 and TRBJ1-2, with D perhaps matching TRBD1 (5 bases). CDR3 length equals 16 residues. Germline V lookup: CDR1 MGHRA, CDR2 YSYEKL. V gave up 1 base and J gave up 4 bases, with 16 bases separating them. Here the CDR3 DNA reads TGCGCCAGCAGCCAAGGCCCCGAGGGGAGGTCCTATGGCTACACCTTC. This codes for CASSQGPEGRSYGYTF.

The gene calls are TRBV10-3 and TRBJ2-7, with D unclear. The ends were cut back, 4 bases at V and 0 bases at J, with 4 bases in the middle. CDR1 is ENHRY and CDR2 is SYGVKD in the germline V gene. The CDR3 length is 12 residues. This chain's CDR3 is CAISALSYEQYF. As DNA, the CDR3 is TGTGCCATCAGTGCTCTCTCCTACGAGCAGTACTTC.

V and J are TRBV29-1 and TRBJ2-1, with TRBD1 matching over 7 bases. J was trimmed by 6 bases and V by 7 bases; bases with no gene match: 9. Germline CDR1 is SQVTM and CDR2 is ANQGSEA. The CDR3 extends over 13 amino acids. The CDR3 here is CSETGQVGNEQFF. The DNA of the CDR3 is TGCAGCGAAACCGGACAGGTGGGCAATGAGCAGTTCTTC.

The CDR3 is CASSTLNTGGVGETQYF. In DNA form, the CDR3 reads TGTGCCAGCAGCACTCTCAATACGGGAGGGGTCGGGGAGACCCAGTACTTC. The chain couples TRBV5-6 to TRBJ2-5; 8 positions match TRBD2. The germline CDR1 and CDR2 sequences are SGHDT and YYEEEE. The CDR3 extends over 17 amino acids. V trimming: 4 bases; J trimming: 5 bases; junction bases outside the gene matches: 16.

This chain connects TRBV23-1 to TRBJ2-2, with 8 bases fitting TRBD1. Being an ORF, TRBV23-1 has a function that is uncertain. V was pared by 0 bases and J by 4 bases, with 4 bases of the junction left unmatched. CDR3 length: 16 amino acids. CDR3 amino acids: CASSQSATGATGELFF. For the CDR3, the DNA is TGCGCCAGCAGTCAATCAGCGACAGGGGCCACCGGGGAGCTGTTTTTT.

The chain uses TRBV5-5 and TRBJ2-7, with TRBD1 matching 7 bases. The V segment lost 4 bases and the J segment 0 bases; nucleotides outside the gene matches: 7. The germline CDR1 and CDR2 sequences are SGHKS and YYEKEE (reference sequence). CDR3 length: 15 amino acids. The CDR3 spells CASSPIRDSSYEQYF. The CDR3 bases are TGTGCCAGCAGCCCAATTCGGGACAGCTCCTACGAGCAGTACTTC.

This chain uses TRBV2 with TRBJ2-2; 7 bases are shared with TRBD2. The CDR3 length is 17 residues. In germline, CDR1 is SNHLY, CDR2 FYNNEI. With 7 bases clipped from V and 3 bases from J, the junction kept 14 bases outside the gene matches. CDR3 loop: CASKGRSSGVHTGELFF. The CDR3 DNA follows: TGTGCCAGCAAGGGCCGTTCGAGCGGGGTACACACCGGGGAGCTGTTTTTT.

The rearrangement joins TRBV6-5 to TRBJ2-5, with D perhaps matching TRBD1 (5 bases). The germline V and J ends were trimmed by 8 bases and 4 bases, with 11 bases remaining between them. CDR1 and CDR2 from the germline V gene are MNHEY and SVGAGI. CDR3 size: 12 residues. The CDR3 sequence is CASGRARETQYF. The CDR3 DNA sequence: TGTGCCAGCGGCAGGGCGAGAGAGACCCAGTACTTC.

Here the CDR3 DNA reads TGTGCCAGCAGTTTGGATCGGGGCTATGGCTACACCTTC. It codes for CASSLDRGYGYTF. The V and J genes are TRBV6-5 and TRBJ1-2; D unresolved. Germline V CDR1 and CDR2: MNHEY, SVGAGI. The V and J ends lost 4 bases and 4 bases respectively, with 10 bases between them. This CDR3 has 13 residues.

V and J are TRBV27 and TRBJ2-2, with 8 bases lining up with TRBD1. V dropped 7 bases and J dropped 2; count of bases not matched to a gene: 3. Germline V lookup: CDR1 MNHEY, CDR2 SMNVEV (reference sequence). This CDR3 is 14 amino acids long. CDR3 amino acids: CASNDRGNTGELFF. In nucleotides, the CDR3 is TGTGCCAGCAACGACAGGGGTAACACCGGGGAGCTGTTTTTT.

The chain couples TRBV6-6 to TRBJ2-2; D call uncertain. V was shortened by 6 bases and J by 8 bases, with 10 bases between the two germline ends. Germline V lookup: CDR1 MNHNY, CDR2 SVGAGI (reference sequence). This CDR3 has 12 amino acids. The CDR3 bases are TGTGCCAGCAGCCCCTCAACAGGGGAGCTGTTTTTT. Encoded protein: CASSPSTGELFF.